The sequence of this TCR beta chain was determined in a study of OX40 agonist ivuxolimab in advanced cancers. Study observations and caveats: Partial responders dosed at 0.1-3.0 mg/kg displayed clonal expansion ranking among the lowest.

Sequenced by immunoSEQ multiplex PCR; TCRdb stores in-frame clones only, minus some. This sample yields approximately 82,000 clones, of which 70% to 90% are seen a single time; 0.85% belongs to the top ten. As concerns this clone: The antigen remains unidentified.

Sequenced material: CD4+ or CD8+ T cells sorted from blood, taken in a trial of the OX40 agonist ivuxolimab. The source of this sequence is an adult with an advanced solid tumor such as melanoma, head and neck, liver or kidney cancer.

CDR3 coding DNA: TGTGCCAGCAGTACCCCGGAGGAGACCCAGTACTTC. The encoded protein is CASSTPEETQYF. The rearrangement links TRBV5-4 to TRBJ2-5; D unclear. This CDR3 has 12 amino acids. Germline V gives CDR1 SGHNT, CDR2 YYREEE (reference sequence). V was pared by 5 bases and J by 5 bases, with 10 bases between.